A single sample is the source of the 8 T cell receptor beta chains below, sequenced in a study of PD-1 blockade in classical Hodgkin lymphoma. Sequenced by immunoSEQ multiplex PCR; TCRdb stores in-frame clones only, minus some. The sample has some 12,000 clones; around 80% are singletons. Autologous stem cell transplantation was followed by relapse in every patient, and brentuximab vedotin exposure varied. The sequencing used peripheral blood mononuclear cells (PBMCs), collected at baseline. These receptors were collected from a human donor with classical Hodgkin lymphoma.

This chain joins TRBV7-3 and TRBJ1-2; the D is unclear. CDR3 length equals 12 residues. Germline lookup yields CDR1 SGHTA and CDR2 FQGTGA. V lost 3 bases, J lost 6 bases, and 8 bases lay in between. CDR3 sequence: CASSLTDDGYTF. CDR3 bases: TGTGCCAGCAGCTTGACCGACGATGGCTACACCTTC.

This chain's CDR3 is CASSSGQGHTGELFF. CDR3 DNA: TGTGCCAGCAGTTCGGGACAGGGTCACACCGGGGAGCTGTTTTTT. The chain carries TRBV6-6 and TRBJ2-2; 9 nucleotides agree with TRBD1. The CDR3 is made up of 15 amino acids. The V segment lost 4 bases and the J segment 3 bases; nucleotides outside the gene matches: 3. Germline V gene sequence: CDR1 MNHNY, CDR2 SVGAGI (reference sequence).

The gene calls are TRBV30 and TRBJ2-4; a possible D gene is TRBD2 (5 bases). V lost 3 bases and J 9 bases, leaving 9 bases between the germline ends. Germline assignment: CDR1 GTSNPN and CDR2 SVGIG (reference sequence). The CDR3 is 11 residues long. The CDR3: CAWRGRGIQYF. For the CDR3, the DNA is TGTGCCTGGAGGGGTCGGGGCATTCAGTACTTC.

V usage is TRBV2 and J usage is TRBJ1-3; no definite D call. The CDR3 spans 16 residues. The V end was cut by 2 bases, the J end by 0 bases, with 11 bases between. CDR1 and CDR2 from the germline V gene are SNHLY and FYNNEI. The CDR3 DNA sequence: TGTGCCAGCAGTGAAAATAGTGGCTCCTCTGGAAACACCATATATTTT. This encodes CASSENSGSSGNTIYF. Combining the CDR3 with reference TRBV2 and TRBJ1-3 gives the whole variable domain EPEVTQTPSHQVTQMGQEVILRCVPISNHLYFYWYRQILGQKVEFLVSFYNNEISEKSEIFDDQFSVERPDGSNFTLKIRSTKLEDSAMYFCASSENSGSSGNTIYFGEGSWLTVV.

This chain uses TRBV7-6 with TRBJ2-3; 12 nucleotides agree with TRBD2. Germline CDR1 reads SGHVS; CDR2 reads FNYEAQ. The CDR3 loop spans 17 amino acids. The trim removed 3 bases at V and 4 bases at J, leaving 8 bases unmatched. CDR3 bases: TGTGCCAGCAGCTTGGTCGGGACTAGCGGGTACGCAGATACGCAGTATTTT. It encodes CASSLVGTSGYADTQYF. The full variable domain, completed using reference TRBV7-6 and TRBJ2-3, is GAGVSQSPRYKVTKRGQDVALRCDPISGHVSLYWYRQALGQGPEFLTYFNYEAQQDKSGLPNDRFSAERPEGSISTLTIQRTEQRDSAMYRCASSLVGTSGYADTQYFGPGTRLTVL.

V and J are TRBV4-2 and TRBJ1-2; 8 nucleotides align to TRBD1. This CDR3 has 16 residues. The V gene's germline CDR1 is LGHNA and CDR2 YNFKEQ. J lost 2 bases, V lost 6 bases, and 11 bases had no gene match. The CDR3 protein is CASRPSRGRSNYGYTF. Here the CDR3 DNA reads TGTGCCAGCAGGCCCTCCAGGGGGCGGTCAAACTATGGCTACACCTTC.

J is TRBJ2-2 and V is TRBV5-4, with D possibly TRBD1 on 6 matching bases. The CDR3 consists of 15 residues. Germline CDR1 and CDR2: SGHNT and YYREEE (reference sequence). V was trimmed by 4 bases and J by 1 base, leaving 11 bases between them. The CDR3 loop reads CASSTRTENTGELFF. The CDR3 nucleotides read TGTGCCAGCAGCACCCGGACAGAGAACACCGGGGAGCTGTTTTTT.

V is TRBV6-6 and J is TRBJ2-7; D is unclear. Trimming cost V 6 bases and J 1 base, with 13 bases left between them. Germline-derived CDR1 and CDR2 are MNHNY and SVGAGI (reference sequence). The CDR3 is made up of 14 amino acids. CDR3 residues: CASSHRIVSYEQYF. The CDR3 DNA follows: TGTGCCAGCAGCCACCGGATAGTTTCCTACGAGCAGTACTTC.